The present T cell receptor beta chain was sequenced within a study of Graves' ophthalmopathy and Graves' hyperthyroidism. Study results and limitations: Ophthalmopathy progression was predicted with 55% to 71% sensitivity and approximately 79% specificity.

Other autoimmune diseases, uncontrolled infections, pregnancy and lactation each led to patient exclusion. In the case of this clonotype: Its antigen is not known.

The sequenced template was RNA, covering the TCR beta CDR3 region. The first round was an RT-PCR with HTBI primers, and the second round was a multiplex PCR. One entry per CDR3 protein results from TCRdb running MiXCR on the multiplex PCR reads. The sample records around 1,200,000 distinct CDR3 sequences, around a third being singletons. The CDR3 length is 16 residues. V lost 6 bases, J lost 4 bases, and 5 bases stayed unmatched. Sequenced sample: peripheral blood or thyroid tissue (not recorded which). The chain combines TRBV12-3 or TRBV12-4 with TRBJ2-2; TRBD2 agrees at 13 bases. This sequence originates from an adult man with Graves' hyperthyroidism. The DNA for the CDR3 is TGTGCCAGCAGACGAGGGACTAGCGGGATCACCGGGGAGCTGTTTTTT. This codes for CASRRGTSGITGELFF.